These 20 T cell receptor beta chains originate from one sample sequenced in a study of T cell changes during pregnancy in multiple sclerosis. The method was immunoSEQ multiplex PCR; TCRdb's version includes in-frame clones alone and lacks a portion of them. This sample carries 75,000 to 90,000 clones, around nine tenths of them seen once, and the ten largest clones take around 0.22%. The specimen comprised CD4+ T cells from peripheral blood mononuclear cells, sampled before pregnancy. Receptors were obtained from a female donor with multiple sclerosis, enrolled in a pregnancy study.

The J gene is TRBJ1-4, the V gene TRBV2; no definite D call. The CDR3 loop spans 15 amino acids. Deletions cut 2 bases from V and 6 bases from J, with 13 bases between. Looked up from germline, CDR1 is SNHLY and CDR2 is FYNNEI. CDR3 sequence reads: CASSEKSLRDEKLFF. The CDR3 DNA reads TGTGCCAGCAGTGAAAAGTCTTTGAGGGATGAAAAACTGTTTTTT.

This clone has only one observation. V gene TRBV9 combines with J gene TRBJ1-2; 9 bases agree with TRBD1. CDR1 is SGDLS and CDR2 is YYNGEE in the germline V gene. With V trimmed by 0 bases and J by 7 bases, 7 bases remained unmatched. The CDR3 is 15 amino acids. The CDR3: CASSVENRGLGGYTF. In DNA form, the CDR3 reads TGTGCCAGCAGCGTAGAGAACAGGGGGCTCGGTGGCTACACCTTC.

The chain links TRBV27 to TRBJ2-2; tentatively, D is TRBD2 (5 bases). Germline values: CDR1 MNHEY, CDR2 SMNVEV (reference sequence). This CDR3 is 14 amino acids long. V was shortened by 6 bases and J by 4 bases, with 12 bases between the two germline ends. CDR3 amino acids: CASRAPGITGELFF. In DNA form, the CDR3 reads TGTGCCAGCAGAGCCCCGGGGATCACCGGGGAGCTGTTTTTT.

The chain couples TRBV5-4 to TRBJ2-3; D may be TRBD2 (5 bases). V was shortened by 4 bases and J by 1 base, with 13 bases between the two germline ends. Germline V gene data show CDR1 as SGHNT and CDR2 as YYREEE (reference sequence). The CDR3 sequence is 15 residues long. The CDR3 protein is CASSPEGVGTDTQYF. CDR3 in DNA: TGTGCCAGCAGCCCTGAGGGAGTTGGCACAGATACGCAGTATTTT.

V and J are TRBV6-1 and TRBJ1-1; maybe TRBD1 (6 bases). The V gene's germline CDR1 is MNHNS and CDR2 SASEGT. CDR3 length: 13 residues. Trimming left V 5 bases short and J 1 base short, with 8 bases between. The DNA of the CDR3 is TGTGCCAGCAGTCTCAGGGGGAACACTGAAGCTTTCTTT. This translates into CASSLRGNTEAFF.

This clone came up once. The chain recombines TRBV27 with TRBJ1-2, with a weak D call TRBD1 (5 bases). Trimming removed 6 bases at V and 14 bases at J, with 22 bases between. The CDR3 sequence is 13 residues long. Germline-derived CDR1 and CDR2 are MNHEY and SMNVEV (reference sequence). CDR3 protein: CASRLRAGVRQTF. Written as DNA, the CDR3 is TGTGCCAGCAGACTTAGGGCTGGGGTGAGACAGACCTTC.

The CDR3 nucleotides are TGTGCCAGCAAAGGGGACAGGGTGAAGAATGAGCAGTTCTTC. Translated: CASKGDRVKNEQFF. The V call is TRBV11-2, the J call TRBJ2-1; the match to TRBD1 covers 9 bases. The V segment lost 7 bases and the J segment 7 bases; nucleotides outside the gene matches: 8. From germline, CDR1 is SGHAT and CDR2 FQNNGV. The CDR3 loop spans 14 amino acids.

This chain joins TRBV6-1 and TRBJ2-7, with D perhaps matching TRBD1 (5 bases). From germline, CDR1 is MNHNS and CDR2 SASEGT. V lost 4 bases and J lost 0, with 7 bases in between. The length of the CDR3 is 13 residues. The DNA for the CDR3 is TGTGCCAGCAGTGCTACAGGCTCCTACGAGCAGTACTTC. Its translation: CASSATGSYEQYF.

The rearrangement uses TRBV5-1 and TRBJ2-1; 11 nucleotides agree with TRBD2. Germline V gene data show CDR1 as SGHRS and CDR2 as YFSETQ. The CDR3 is 14 residues long. V lost 4 bases, J lost 6 bases, and 3 bases stayed unmatched. The CDR3 spells CASSQTSGANEQFF. The CDR3 DNA is TGCGCCAGCAGCCAGACTAGCGGGGCCAATGAGCAGTTCTTC.

This sequence joins TRBV5-1 and TRBJ1-1; D is ambiguous. CDR1 SGHRS and CDR2 YFSETQ come from the germline V gene. The CDR3 is 13 amino acids. Trimming cost V 0 bases and J 2 bases, with 5 bases left between them. The CDR3 region has the DNA TGCGCCAGCAGCTTGGGCAGAAACACTGAAGCTTTCTTT. It yields the protein CASSLGRNTEAFF.

This chain connects TRBV10-3 to TRBJ2-3, with TRBD2 matching over 9 bases. Germline values: CDR1 ENHRY, CDR2 SYGVKD. This CDR3 region has 15 residues. The V and J ends lost 5 bases and 0 bases, in that order; junction bases with no gene match: 3. CDR3 region: CAISPTSGSTDTQYF. DNA for the CDR3: TGTGCCATCAGTCCCACTAGCGGGAGCACAGATACGCAGTATTTT.

This clone has a single count. The rearrangement links TRBV18 to TRBJ1-1, with D hard to call. Looked up from germline, CDR1 is KGHSH and CDR2 is LQKENI. The V gene lost 3 bases and the J gene lost 0 bases, with 14 bases spanning the gap. The CDR3 sequence is 16 residues long. The CDR3 DNA is TGTGCCAGCTCACCCCCCGGGGTCGGCATGAACACTGAAGCTTTCTTT. Protein product: CASSPPGVGMNTEAFF.

The chain employs TRBV19 and TRBJ1-4; D is undetermined. V lost 4 bases to trimming and J lost 2 bases, with 5 bases between them. The CDR3 consists of 13 residues. Germline assignment: CDR1 LNHDA and CDR2 SQIVND (reference sequence). CDR3 sequence reads: CASSKQTNEKLFF. Here the CDR3 DNA reads TGTGCCAGTAGTAAACAGACTAATGAAAAACTGTTTTTT.

This chain links TRBV12-5 with TRBJ1-2; D remains ambiguous. The CDR3 has 13 amino acids. Trimming cost V 2 bases and J 8 bases, with 12 bases left between them. Germline CDR1 and CDR2: LGHNT and FRNRAP. This CDR3 reads CASGLPNLRGYTF. CDR3 nucleotides: TGTGCTAGTGGTTTGCCAAACCTTCGGGGCTACACCTTC.

In its sample, this clone was seen once. Other DNA sequences in this sample translate to the same CDR3. The chain employs TRBV5-1 and TRBJ2-3, with 10 bases aligning to TRBD2. V shed 0 bases, J shed 1 base, and the junction held 2 bases outside the gene matches. The CDR3 consists of 16 residues. Germline V gene data show CDR1 as SGHRS and CDR2 as YFSETQ. CDR3 sequence (DNA): TGCGCCAGCAGCTTGGAAGCGGGGGGGCGCACAGATACGCAGTATTTT. Its translation: CASSLEAGGRTDTQYF.

The chain recombines TRBV7-3 with TRBJ2-1, with a weak D call TRBD2 (5 bases). Germline V gene data show CDR1 as SGHTA and CDR2 as FQGTGA. The CDR3 consists of 15 residues. The V end was cut by 2 bases, the J end by 0 bases, with 8 bases between. The CDR3 protein is CASSLSGSSYNEQFF. In DNA, the CDR3 is TGTGCCAGCAGCTTATCGGGGAGCTCCTACAATGAGCAGTTCTTC.

This clone was recorded many times. This sequence joins TRBV9 and TRBJ1-2; D gene unclear. The CDR3 runs to 14 residues. Germline V gene data show CDR1 as SGDLS and CDR2 as YYNGEE. Deletions cut 4 bases from V and 2 bases from J, with 12 bases between. CDR3 DNA: TGTGCCAGCAGCCCCTCGACGGGGAACTATGGCTACACCTTC. This codes for CASSPSTGNYGYTF.

This chain links TRBV28 with TRBJ1-2; 7 nucleotides agree with TRBD1. CDR3 length: 14 residues. Per germline, CDR1 MDHEN and CDR2 SYDVKM. V shed 1 base, J shed 5 bases, and the junction held 4 bases outside the gene matches. The CDR3 loop reads CASSLSTGVYGYTF. DNA for the CDR3: TGTGCCAGCAGTTTATCCACAGGGGTTTATGGCTACACCTTC.

The V call is TRBV7-2, the J call TRBJ1-1; no clear D. Trimming stripped 3 bases from V and 6 bases from J, with 14 bases between. CDR3 size: 14 residues. Germline lookup yields CDR1 SGHTA and CDR2 FQGNSA. The CDR3 nucleotides read TGTGCCAGCAGCTTCACCCTTAGAGGCGCTGAAGCTTTCTTT. Encoded protein: CASSFTLRGAEAFF. Supplemented by reference TRBV7-2 and TRBJ1-1, the full variable domain reads GAGVSQSPSNKVTEKGKDVELRCDPISGHTALYWYRQSLGQGLEFLIYFQGNSAPDKSGLPSDRFSAERTGGSVSTLTIQRTQQEDSAVYLCASSFTLRGAEAFFGQGTRLTVV.

In the case of this clone: The sample contains more than one DNA sequence encoding this CDR3. The rearrangement uses TRBV6-5 and TRBJ1-1; D gene ambiguous. V lost 2 bases to trimming and J lost 2 bases, with 6 bases between them. The length of the CDR3 is 13 residues. Germline V lookup: CDR1 MNHEY, CDR2 SVGAGI. The CDR3 loop reads CASSYLRNTEAFF. The CDR3 coding sequence is TGTGCCAGCAGTTACCTTAGAAACACTGAAGCTTTCTTT.